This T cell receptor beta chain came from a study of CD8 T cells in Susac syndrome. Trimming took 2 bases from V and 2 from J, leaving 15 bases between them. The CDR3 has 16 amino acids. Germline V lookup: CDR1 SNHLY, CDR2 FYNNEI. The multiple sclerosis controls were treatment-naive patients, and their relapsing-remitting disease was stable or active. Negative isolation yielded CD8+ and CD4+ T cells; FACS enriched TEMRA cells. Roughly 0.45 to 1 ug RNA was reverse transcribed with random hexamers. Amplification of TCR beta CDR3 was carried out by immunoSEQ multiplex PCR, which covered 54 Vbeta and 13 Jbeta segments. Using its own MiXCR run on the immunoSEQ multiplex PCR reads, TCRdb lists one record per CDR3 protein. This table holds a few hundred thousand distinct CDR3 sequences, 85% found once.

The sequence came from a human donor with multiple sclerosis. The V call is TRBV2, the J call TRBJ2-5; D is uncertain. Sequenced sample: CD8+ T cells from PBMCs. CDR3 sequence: CASSEPAPNSQETQYF. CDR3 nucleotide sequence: TGTGCCAGCAGTGAACCGGCCCCGAACTCTCAAGAGACCCAGTACTTC.